The 29 T cell receptor beta chains in this list originate from one sample, sequenced in a study of T cells in women clearing cervical HPV infection (dated by TCRdb to the late 2010s). Libraries were made using the immunoSEQ multiplex PCR assay. What TCRdb holds here is the immuneACCESS table cut down to in-frame rearrangements. Part of the clones is not present; checked against another copy, under half of the missing clones reflect an unresolved V gene, and the others are unexplained. The sample's table lists a count of roughly 35,000 clones. The top ten clonotypes cover around 1.7% of the sample. Sequencing was done on a sample of blood buffy coat. Receptor source: a woman between 18 and 69 years old with a cervical HPV16 infection that either progressed to CIN3+ or cleared (not recorded which).

As concerns this clone: The read halts 3 residues ahead of the CDR3 end, with the missing end drawn from the germline J gene. The same CDR3 can be traced to other DNA sequences in this sample. The chain joins TRBV11-2 to TRBJ1-2; tentative D call: TRBD1 (5 bases). V was clipped by 2 bases and J by 7 bases, with 11 bases between them. The CDR3 runs 13 residues. The germline V gene encodes CDR1 SGHAT and CDR2 FQNNGV. The part of the CDR3 DNA that was read is TGTGCCAGCAGCTTACAGGGTTATGGTGGC. This gives the protein CASSLQGYGG. The complete CDR3 reads CASSLQGYGGYTF.

Details on this clone: The read finishes 3 residues shy of the CDR3 end, and the germline J gene is used to complete it. V is TRBV29-1 and J is TRBJ2-3; 9 bases agree with TRBD1. This CDR3 has 13 residues. Germline-derived CDR1 and CDR2 are SQVTM and ANQGSEA. CDR3 DNA (partial): TGCAGCGCTGCGCTACAGGGGGCTGAGACG. Translation: CSAALQGAET. The complete CDR3 protein is CSAALQGAETQYF.

Worth noting for this clone: The read ends 3 residues before the CDR3 terminus; that terminus is restored from the germline J gene. The chain uses TRBV18 and TRBJ1-1, with D unclear. The germline V and J ends were trimmed by 0 bases and 7 bases, with 12 bases remaining between them. This CDR3 is built from 14 residues. CDR1 is KGHSH and CDR2 is LQKENI in the germline V gene. CDR3: CASSPPSSAGEAFF. Partial CDR3 DNA: TGTGCCAGCTCACCACCGAGTTCAGCGGGTGAA. The variable domain in full, completed from reference TRBV18 and TRBJ1-1, reads NAGVMQNPRHLVRRRGQEARLRCSPMKGHSHVYWYRQLPEEGLKFMVYLQKENIIDESGMPKERFSAEFPKEGPSILRIQQVVRGDSAAYFCASSPPSSAGEAFFGQGTRLTVV.

Details on this clone: The read ends 3 residues shy of where the CDR3 ends; the end is completed using the germline J gene. This chain links TRBV18 with TRBJ2-2; 9 bases are a match to TRBD1. Germline CDR1 and CDR2: KGHSH and LQKENI. The CDR3 is made up of 17 amino acids. CDR3 DNA (partial): TGTGCCAGCTCGCCTCGTGGTGCGGGACAGGGAAATGAAAAG. Translating gives CASSPRGAGQGNEK. The whole CDR3 region reads CASSPRGAGQGNEKLFF.

Concerning this clone itself: The read falls 3 residues short of the CDR3 end, and the missing part is taken from the germline J gene. This chain links TRBV19 with TRBJ2-1; D may be TRBD2 (7 bases). The germline gives CDR1 LNHDA, CDR2 SQIVND (reference sequence). V lost 6 bases to trimming and J lost 2 bases, with 14 bases between them. This CDR3 has 15 residues. CDR3: CASRPGGGPYNEQFF. CDR3 DNA (partial): TGTGCCAGTAGACCTGGGGGGGGGCCCTACAATGAG.

Comment on this clone: Read sequence stops 3 residues before the CDR3 end, and the germline J gene provides the missing end. The chain is built from TRBV10-3 and TRBJ2-3, with 12 nucleotides matching TRBD2. Germline V gene data show CDR1 as ENHRY and CDR2 as SYGVKD. The CDR3 consists of 15 residues. The CDR3 DNA, read in part, is TGTGCCATCAGTGAGGCGCTAGCGGGGGGGGAGACG. Translating it yields CAISEALAGGET. Given in full, the CDR3 is CAISEALAGGETQYF.

Points on this clone: The read falls 3 residues short of the CDR3 end, and the missing part is taken from the germline J gene. The chain recombines TRBV6-2 or TRBV6-3 with TRBJ1-4; 7 bases fit TRBD1. From germline, CDR1 is MNHEY and CDR2 SVGEGT. This CDR3 region has 16 residues. The CDR3: CASRSTGRSGANVLFF. The CDR3 DNA, read in part, is TGTGCCAGCAGATCGACAGGGAGGTCTGGGGCCAACGTA.

The sequenced part of the CDR3 DNA is TGTGCCAGCAGCCAACTCGAGGGGACTGAA. Translation gives CASSQLEGTE. The full-length CDR3 reads as CASSQLEGTEAFF. This chain uses TRBV7-2 with TRBJ1-1, with D possibly TRBD1 on 5 matching bases. The read ends 3 residues before the CDR3 terminus; that terminus is restored from the germline J gene. The CDR3 length is 13 residues. CDR1 SGHTA and CDR2 FQGNSA come from the germline V gene. Trimming shortened V by 5 bases and J by 5 bases, and 12 bases separated the two germline ends.

With regard to this clone: The read ends 3 residues early relative to the CDR3; the germline J gene fills the gap. The rearrangement links TRBV2 to TRBJ2-1, with a tentative D call TRBD2 (5 bases). Germline CDR1 and CDR2: SNHLY and FYNNEI. The V gene lost 6 bases and the J gene lost 4 bases, with 13 bases spanning the gap. The length of the CDR3 is 14 residues. CDR3 bases read: TGTGCCAGCAGGTCACTAGGATCTTACAATGAG. Amino acid sequence: CASRSLGSYNE. The whole CDR3 is CASRSLGSYNEQFF. Complete variable domain (other parts from reference TRBV2 and TRBJ2-1): EPEVTQTPSHQVTQMGQEVILRCVPISNHLYFYWYRQILGQKVEFLVSFYNNEISEKSEIFDDQFSVERPDGSNFTLKIRSTKLEDSAMYFCASRSLGSYNEQFFGPGTRLTVL.

Regarding this clone: The CDR3 extends 3 residues past the end of the read, so its final part is completed from the germline J gene. This sequence joins TRBV30 and TRBJ2-2; a possible D gene is TRBD1 (5 bases). Germline CDR1 reads GTSNPN; CDR2 reads SVGIG (reference sequence). The CDR3 extends over 15 amino acids. Incomplete CDR3 DNA: TGTGCCTGGAGTGTGTGGGGCTGGGTAAATTCGCCG. Translation: CAWSVWGWVNSP. The CDR3 in its entirety is CAWSVWGWVNSPLFF.

With respect to this clone: The read ends 3 residues shy of where the CDR3 ends; the end is completed using the germline J gene. The V and J genes are TRBV19 and TRBJ2-2; maybe TRBD1 (6 bases). CDR3 length equals 16 residues. CDR1 and CDR2 from the germline V gene are LNHDA and SQIVND (reference sequence). V was cut by 5 bases and J by 0 bases, with 13 bases left in between. CDR3 sequence: CASSGRDTTNTGELFF. CDR3 bases read: TGTGCCAGTAGTGGCCGGGACACCACGAACACCGGGGAG.

Details on this clone: The read finishes 3 residues shy of the CDR3 end, and the germline J gene is used to complete it. The chain combines TRBV4-2 with TRBJ2-5; possibly TRBD1 for D (6 bases). This CDR3 is built from 15 residues. Germline V lookup: CDR1 LGHNA, CDR2 YNFKEQ. With 1 base removed from V and 5 bases from J, the gap between germline ends came to 14 bases. Here the CDR3 reads CASSQGGQGFETQYF. The sequenced CDR3 bases are TGTGCCAGCAGCCAAGGGGGGCAGGGGTTCGAGACC.

On this clone itself: The CDR3 goes on 3 residues after the read ends, and that part is filled in from the germline J gene. The chain employs TRBV7-6 and TRBJ2-1; 9 bases agree with TRBD1. The CDR3 covers 15 residues. Germline CDR1 is SGHVS and CDR2 is FNYEAQ. The ends lost 5 bases at V and 3 bases at J; junction bases unmatched: 5. Incomplete CDR3 DNA: TGTGCCAGCAGCGAGACAGGGGGTGACTACAATGAG. This translates into CASSETGGDYNE. The CDR3, in full, reads CASSETGGDYNEQFF.

The CDR3 sequence: CASSPTGGANEKLFF. The covered CDR3 bases are TGTGCCAGCAGCCCGACGGGGGGCGCAAATGAAAAG. The chain links TRBV7-9 to TRBJ2-2, with TRBD2 as a possible D gene (7 bases). The read ends 3 residues before the CDR3 terminus; that terminus is restored from the germline J gene. This CDR3 comprises 15 residues. Germline CDR1 is SEHNR and CDR2 is FQNEAQ (reference sequence).

On this clone itself: The read ends 3 residues early relative to the CDR3; the germline J gene fills the gap. This chain joins TRBV29-1 and TRBJ1-1; 7 bases line up with TRBD1. Germline loops: CDR1 SQVTM, CDR2 ANQGSEA. This CDR3 comprises 13 residues. Losses at the gene ends were 6 bases for V and 7 bases for J; bases not matched to a gene: 11. The CDR3 sequence is CSVPTGDGSEAFF. CDR3 bases read: TGCAGCGTGCCCACAGGGGATGGGAGTGAA.

The covered CDR3 bases are TGCGCCAGCAGCTTGGGGGGGCTTAGCACAGATACG. Translating gives CASSLGGLSTDT. The CDR3 in its entirety is CASSLGGLSTDTQYF. The gene calls are TRBV5-1 and TRBJ2-3, with D possibly being TRBD1 (6 bases). The read stops 3 residues short of the end of the CDR3; the missing end is completed from the germline J gene. With 0 bases removed from V and 0 bases from J, the gap between germline ends came to 8 bases. CDR3 length: 15 residues. Germline-derived CDR1 and CDR2 are SGHRS and YFSETQ.

Worth noting for this clone: The read gets to within 3 residues of the CDR3 end, and the germline J gene fills in the rest. V and J are TRBV18 and TRBJ2-2, with D perhaps matching TRBD1 (5 bases). The CDR3 is 16 residues long. Germline V gives CDR1 KGHSH, CDR2 LQKENI. The CDR3 sequence is CASSPELRQQSEKLFF. The covered CDR3 bases are TGTGCCAGCTCACCAGAATTGAGACAGCAAAGCGAAAAG.

About this clone: The sequence runs out 3 residues before the end of the CDR3; the remainder is reconstructed from the germline J gene. V and J are TRBV7-2 and TRBJ1-6; no clear D. Germline CDR1 SGHTA, CDR2 FQGNSA. The V gene lost 0 bases and the J gene lost 7 bases, with 10 bases spanning the gap. The CDR3 sequence is 15 residues long. The CDR3 bases that were read are TGTGCCAGCAGCTTAGCTAATACAGAGAATTCACCC. It translates to CASSLANTENSP. The full CDR3 reads CASSLANTENSPLHF.

Note on this clone: The read halts 3 residues ahead of the CDR3 end, with the missing end drawn from the germline J gene. The chain couples TRBV18 to TRBJ1-1; possible D gene TRBD1, 5 bases. CDR3 length equals 18 residues. CDR1 is KGHSH, CDR2 LQKENI, per germline. The sequenced part of the CDR3 DNA is TGTGCCAGCTCATCCTTAGTATTGAGCGGGGGAGATCAAGAGACA. This codes for CASSSLVLSGGDQET. The entire CDR3 reads CASSSLVLSGGDQETAFF.

As for this clone: Coverage ceases 3 residues before the CDR3 finishes, and the germline J gene fills in the end. V is TRBV7-9 and J is TRBJ2-3; D unresolved. V lost 0 bases and J lost 6, with 13 bases in between. CDR1 and CDR2 (germline): SEHNR, FQNEAQ (reference sequence). The CDR3 length is 15 residues. CDR3 bases read: TGTGCCAGCAGCTTAGCAGGTTCTCTCTGGGATACG. Its protein product is CASSLAGSLWDT. The entire CDR3 protein reads CASSLAGSLWDTQYF.

For this clone: Read data end 3 residues before the CDR3 end; the end is taken from the germline J gene. The chain recombines TRBV11-2 with TRBJ2-3; unclear D gene. Trimming shortened V by 5 bases and J by 2 bases, and 14 bases separated the two germline ends. The CDR3 consists of 15 residues. CDR1 SGHAT and CDR2 FQNNGV come from the germline V gene. The part of the CDR3 DNA that was read is TGTGCCAGCAGCCTTCTCCCCCCTATCACAGATACG. Translating gives CASSLLPPITDT. The CDR3, in full, reads CASSLLPPITDTQYF.

About this clone: The sequence runs out 3 residues before the end of the CDR3; the remainder is reconstructed from the germline J gene. The chain carries TRBV7-9 and TRBJ2-1; TRBD1 matches at 8 bases. Per germline, CDR1 SEHNR and CDR2 FQNEAQ (reference sequence). V shed 5 bases and J 3 bases; nucleotides not matched to a gene: 6. The length of the CDR3 is 15 residues. The CDR3 protein is CASSGPGQDYNEQFF. Incomplete CDR3 DNA: TGTGCCAGCAGCGGCCCGGGACAGGACTACAATGAG. Drawing the rest from reference TRBV7-9 and TRBJ2-1, the complete variable domain is DTGVSQNPRHKITKRGQNVTFRCDPISEHNRLYWYRQTLGQGPEFLTYFQNEAQLEKSRLLSDRFSAERPKGSFSTLEIQRTEQGDSAMYLCASSGPGQDYNEQFFGPGTRLTVL.

As regards this clone: From the germline J gene comes the end of the CDR3, since the read stops 3 residues before it. This chain uses TRBV19 with TRBJ2-1, with unresolved D. Germline V gives CDR1 LNHDA, CDR2 SQIVND (reference sequence). Trimming removed 2 bases at V and 5 bases at J, with 4 bases between. The CDR3 sequence is 12 residues long. The CDR3 loop reads CASSIQDNEQFF. CDR3 bases read: TGTGCCAGTAGTATACAGGACAATGAG.

To note about this clone: The CDR3 extends 3 residues past the end of the read, so its final part is completed from the germline J gene. The chain employs TRBV20-1 and TRBJ1-5, with 7 bases aligning to TRBD1. J gave up 2 bases and V 5 bases, and 3 bases lay outside the gene matches. CDR1 DFQATT and CDR2 SNEGSKA come from the germline V gene (reference sequence). CDR3 length: 13 amino acids. The CDR3 DNA, read in part, is TGCAGTGCTCCAGGACAGGGCAATCAGCCC. Translating it yields CSAPGQGNQP. The full-length CDR3 reads as CSAPGQGNQPQHF.

Comment on this clone: The sequenced fragment ends 3 residues before the CDR3 boundary, so the rest is inferred from the germline J gene. V is TRBV7-9 and J is TRBJ2-3; D is perhaps TRBD1 (6 bases). CDR3 size: 13 residues. Germline values: CDR1 SEHNR, CDR2 FQNEAQ (reference sequence). The CDR3 sequence: CASSSALGTTQYF. CDR3 bases read: TGTGCCAGCAGCTCCGCCCTCGGGACAACG.

As regards this clone: Read coverage stops 3 residues before the CDR3 terminus; the germline J gene supplies the remainder. The rearrangement uses TRBV6-1 and TRBJ1-1; perhaps TRBD1 as D (6 bases). Trimming pared 2 bases from V and 6 bases from J, leaving 13 bases between. Germline CDR1 and CDR2: MNHNS and SASEGT. The CDR3 has 14 amino acids. The CDR3 reads CASSERTPGAEAFF. The CDR3 bases that were read are TGTGCCAGCAGTGAAAGGACGCCAGGGGCTGAA.

Concerning this clone itself: One end of the junction varies from germline; a read error may be responsible. Read sequence stops 3 residues before the CDR3 end, and the germline J gene provides the missing end. The V gene is TRBV18, the J gene TRBJ1-2; 7 bases agree with TRBD1. CDR1 and CDR2 from the germline V gene are KGHSH and LQKENI. This CDR3 is built from 15 residues. CDR3 bases read: TGTGCCAACTCACCCTCCTACCACAGGGGAACCGAC. Translation: CANSPSYHRGTD. The complete CDR3 protein is CANSPSYHRGTDYTF.

Remarks on this clone: The read finishes 3 residues shy of the CDR3 end, and the germline J gene is used to complete it. This chain connects TRBV7-9 to TRBJ1-3, with 9 bases identical to TRBD1. The CDR3 covers 15 residues. Looked up from germline, CDR1 is SEHNR and CDR2 is FQNEAQ (reference sequence). The J segment lost 0 bases and the V segment lost 6 bases, leaving 3 bases of the junction unmatched. This CDR3 is CASRLQGASGNTIYF. CDR3 DNA, as far as it was read: TGTGCCAGCAGGCTACAGGGGGCCTCTGGAAACACC.

On this clone: Read coverage stops 3 residues before the CDR3 terminus; the germline J gene supplies the remainder. The chain has TRBV6-2 or TRBV6-3 and TRBJ2-3; D perhaps matches TRBD2 (5 bases). Trimming left V 5 bases short and J 6 bases short, with 6 bases between. This CDR3 has 11 residues. CDR1 MNHEY and CDR2 SVGEGT come from the germline V gene. CDR3 loop: CASSQRDTQYF. The CDR3 bases that were read are TGTGCCAGCAGTCAGCGGGATACG.